This T cell receptor (beta chain) was identified during a study of glioma-infiltrating T cells after dendritic cell vaccination. In the study overall: Treatment, given 2003 to 2012, was autologous tumor lysate-pulsed dendritic cell vaccination. Overall study findings and caveats: Complete blood and tumor specimen sets were limited to few patients.

Remarks on this clone: Its antigen is not known.

Amplification used 60 V beta primers and 13 J beta primers. The method was immunoSEQ multiplex PCR; TCRdb's version includes in-frame clones alone and lacks a portion of them. The data show over 70,000 clones, roughly 82% seen once. The CDR3 covers 13 residues. CDR1 and CDR2 (germline): MNHNS, SASEGT. V lost 2 bases and J lost 6, with 11 bases in between. PBMC sampling occurred before vaccination, two weeks after the third dose, and at progression. The TCR sequence derives from a human donor with glioblastoma. The rearrangement uses TRBV6-1 and TRBJ2-7, with D tentatively TRBD1 (6 bases). Sequences were derived from blood, sampled before dendritic cell vaccination. DNA of the CDR3: TGTGCCAGCAGTGAAACAGGGAAAACCGAGCAGTACGTC. It translates to CASSETGKTEQYV.